Listed below are T cell receptor beta chains from one sample, sequenced in a study of T cells after yellow fever vaccination. TCRdb recomputed calls from the 5' RACE reads with MiXCR, one row per CDR3 protein. The table lists roughly 100,000 distinct CDR3 sequences, 8% to 10% of them singletons. This specimen was CD8+ T cells not binding an NS4B(214-222) dextramer, sorted from PBMCs, taken less than 16 days after the first yellow fever vaccination. These receptor sequences come from a man aged 18 to 30 who received the YFV17D yellow fever vaccine. CDR3s include the opening cysteine and the closing phenylalanine or tryptophan. The order of the fields is J gene, V gene, CDR3 protein.

J: TRBJ1-4
V: TRBV6-5
CDR3: CASSYSAAGANEKLFF

J: TRBJ2-7
V: TRBV11-2
CDR3: CASSLRRGELYEQYF

J: TRBJ1-1
V: TRBV4-3
CDR3: CASSQGSVTNTEAFF

J: TRBJ2-1
V: TRBV19
CDR3: CASSIAGQGANEQFF

J: TRBJ1-1
V: TRBV4-1
CDR3: CASSQDSDRLVEAFF

J: TRBJ2-1
V: TRBV20-1
CDR3: CSASETPPNEQFF

J: TRBJ2-5
V: TRBV7-9
CDR3: CASSADLDQETQYF

J: TRBJ1-5
V: TRBV20-1
CDR3: CRARLGHNQPQHF

J: TRBJ1-1
V: TRBV7-9
CDR3: CASSLSGGWTEAFF

J: TRBJ2-7
V: TRBV12-3/TRBV12-4
CDR3: CASSLPGPKEQYF

J: TRBJ2-3
V: TRBV4-3
CDR3: CASSQDYSRVTDTQYF

J: TRBJ1-6
V: TRBV12-3/TRBV12-4
CDR3: CASSTSQGYDSPLHF

J: TRBJ1-1
V: TRBV5-1
CDR3: CASSSAADQGMNTEAFF

J: TRBJ2-3
V: TRBV14
CDR3: CASSQDRRSSTDTQYF

J: TRBJ2-5
V: TRBV7-9
CDR3: CASSLPKGQVQETQYF

J: TRBJ2-2
V: TRBV11-2
CDR3: CASSLSGAGITGELFF

J: TRBJ1-5
V: TRBV7-2
CDR3: CASSLLRTGRQPQHF

J: TRBJ2-3
V: TRBV7-3
CDR3: CASSLGTSGDTQYF

J: TRBJ2-5
V: TRBV7-9
CDR3: CASSLYSTGRETQYF

J: TRBJ2-3
V: TRBV4-3
CDR3: CASSQGGGTQYF